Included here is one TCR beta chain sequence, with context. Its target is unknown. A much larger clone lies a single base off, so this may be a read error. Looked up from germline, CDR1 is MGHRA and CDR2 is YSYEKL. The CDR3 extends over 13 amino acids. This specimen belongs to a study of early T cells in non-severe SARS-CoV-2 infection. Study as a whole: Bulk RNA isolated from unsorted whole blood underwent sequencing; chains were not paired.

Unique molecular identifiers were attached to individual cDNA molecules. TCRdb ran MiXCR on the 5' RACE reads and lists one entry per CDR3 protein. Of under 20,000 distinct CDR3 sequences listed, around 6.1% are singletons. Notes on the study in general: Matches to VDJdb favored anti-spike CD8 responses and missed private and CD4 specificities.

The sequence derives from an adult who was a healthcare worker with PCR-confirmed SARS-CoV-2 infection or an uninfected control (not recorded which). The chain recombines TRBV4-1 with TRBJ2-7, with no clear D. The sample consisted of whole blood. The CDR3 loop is CAISQVWGYEQYF. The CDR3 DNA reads TGCGCCATCAGCCAAGTCTGGGGCTACGAGCAGTACTTC.